These 29 T cell receptor beta chains were sequenced from one sample in a study. TCRdb re-called the 5' RACE reads through MiXCR, storing one row per CDR3 protein. The repertoire holds nearly 55,000 distinct CDR3 sequences, with roughly 22% as singletons. Sequencing used tumor-infiltrating naive CD4+ T cells sorted from the breast tumor. The subset: naive CD4+ T cells, CD4+CD45RA+CD25-. These receptor sequences come from a female donor with breast cancer.

Turning to this clonotype: A junction boundary mismatches the germline segment, possibly from a read error. The rearrangement links TRBV4-1 to TRBJ2-2; weak D call: TRBD2 (6 bases). The length of the CDR3 is 17 residues. The germline CDR1 and CDR2 sequences are MGHRA and YSYEKL. Here the CDR3 DNA reads TGCACCAGCAGCCACCCCCTGGAGGTGGGGGGAGACGGGGAGCTGTTTTTT. Encoded protein: CTSSHPLEVGGDGELFF.

About this clonotype itself: Being one base from a much bigger clone, this may be a read error. V is TRBV5-1 and J is TRBJ2-2, with 7 bases that match TRBD2. Germline lookup yields CDR1 SGHRS and CDR2 YFSETQ. Trimming at V came to 4 bases and at J to 4 bases, leaving 10 bases not matched to a gene. The CDR3 has 16 residues. Here the CDR3 DNA reads TGCGCCAGCAGCAGCACCGGGAGGACGGGCACCGGGGAGCTGTTTTTT. The encoded protein is CASSSTGRTGTGELFF. Filled out from reference TRBV5-1 and TRBJ2-2, the complete variable domain reads KAGVTQTPRYLIKTRGQQVTLSCSPISGHRSVSWYQQTPGQGLQFLFEYFSETQRNKGNFPGRFSGRQFSNSRSEMNVSTLELGDSALYLCASSSTGRTGTGELFFGEGSRLTVL.

This chain joins TRBV20-1 and TRBJ2-1; TRBD2 matches 7 bases. CDR1 and CDR2 from the germline V gene are DFQATT and SNEGSKA (reference sequence). The CDR3 runs 16 residues. The V and J ends lost 5 bases and 0 bases, in that order; junction bases with no gene match: 10. CDR3 coding DNA: TGCAGTGCTTTTGAAACTGGCGGGAGCTCCTACAATGAGCAGTTCTTC. Encoded protein: CSAFETGGSSYNEQFF.

About this clonotype itself: One base away lies a much larger clone, so this may be a sequencing read error. The CDR3 does not end in the conserved phenylalanine or tryptophan, so this is likely a read error. The CDR3 protein is CANQRTPLGADTQYS. CDR3 DNA sequence: TGTGCCAACCAGAGGACCCCTTTAGGGGCAGATACGCAGTATTCT. V is TRBV7-2 and J is TRBJ2-3; TRBD1 might be the D (5 bases). The CDR3 extends over 15 amino acids. CDR1 SGHTA and CDR2 FQGNSA come from the germline V gene. The V gene lost 10 bases and the J gene lost 4 bases, with 21 bases spanning the gap.

CDR3 sequence reads: CASSLEQGSVEQYF. The CDR3 nucleotides are TGTGCCAGCAGTTTAGAGCAGGGCTCGGTCGAGCAGTACTTC. The V and J genes are TRBV12-3 or TRBV12-4 and TRBJ2-7, with a weak D call TRBD1 (5 bases). Trimming removed 1 base from V and 6 bases from J, with 13 bases in between. This CDR3 region has 14 residues.

This clonotype was detected ten times or more. This sequence joins TRBV29-1 and TRBJ2-3, with TRBD1 identical over 8 bases. Germline V gene data show CDR1 as SQVTM and CDR2 as ANQGSEA. V was clipped by 5 bases and J by 5 bases; unmatched bases: 3. CDR3 size: 12 residues. The CDR3 bases are TGCAGCGTTAACGGACAGGGAGATACGCAGTATTTT. Protein: CSVNGQGDTQYF.

This chain links TRBV4-1 with TRBJ2-7; a weak D match, TRBD1 (5 bases). Looked up from germline, CDR1 is MGHRA and CDR2 is YSYEKL. This CDR3 is 16 amino acids long. V was clipped by 1 base and J by 1 base, with 14 bases between them. In DNA, the CDR3 is TGCGCCAGCAGCCAAGTGGGGCTAAAGGGGTCCTACGAGCAGTACTTC. Protein sequence: CASSQVGLKGSYEQYF.

This chain connects TRBV7-2 to TRBJ2-5; tentatively, D is TRBD1 or TRBD2 (5 bases each). V shed 1 base and J shed 5 bases, with 14 bases lying between them. Germline CDR1 and CDR2: SGHTA and FQGNSA. The CDR3 is 15 amino acids. CDR3 nucleotides: TGTGCCAGCAGCTTAGGGGGGAAACGGGCGGAGACCCAGTACTTC. Translation gives CASSLGGKRAETQYF.

The rearrangement uses TRBV20-1 and TRBJ2-7; TRBD2 agrees at 11 bases. Germline loops: CDR1 DFQATT, CDR2 SNEGSKA (reference sequence). The CDR3 covers 14 residues. V lost 3 bases, J lost 6 bases, and 7 bases stayed unmatched. The CDR3 DNA follows: TGCAGTGCTAGGCCACTAGCGGGAGATCCCGAGCAGTACTTC. This sequence encodes CSARPLAGDPEQYF.

The chain is built from TRBV28 and TRBJ2-5; TRBD2 is a possible D gene (5 bases). This CDR3 has 12 residues. Looked up from germline, CDR1 is MDHEN and CDR2 is SYDVKM. V lost 10 bases, J lost 5 bases, and 14 bases lay in between. The CDR3 region is CATVGGSETQYF. The CDR3 region has the DNA TGTGCCACCGTAGGAGGTAGTGAGACCCAGTACTTC.

This clonotype was recorded many times. J is TRBJ1-6 and V is TRBV6-5, with 10 bases fitting TRBD1. V lost 2 bases to trimming and J lost 7 bases; unmatched junction nucleotides: 11. The germline gives CDR1 MNHEY, CDR2 SVGAGI. The CDR3 sequence is 18 residues long. CDR3 coding DNA: TGTGCCAGCAGTTACCCTCAATCGTCGGGACAGGGGAATTCACCCCTCCACTTT. This translates into CASSYPQSSGQGNSPLHF.

This clonotype appeared a few times. This chain connects TRBV5-1 to TRBJ2-2, with no clear D. V lost 1 base and J lost 3, with 7 bases in between. Germline V lookup: CDR1 SGHRS, CDR2 YFSETQ. The CDR3 is made up of 14 amino acids. The CDR3 is CASSLRADTGELFF. DNA of the CDR3: TGCGCCAGCAGCTTGAGGGCGGACACCGGGGAGCTGTTTTTT.

This rearrangement joins TRBV7-3 to TRBJ2-3; possible D gene TRBD2, 5 bases. The CDR3 totals 14 residues. The germline V gene has CDR1 SGHTA and CDR2 FQGTGA. Trimming left V 3 bases short and J 5 bases short, with 12 bases between. In DNA form, the CDR3 reads TGTGCCAGCAGCTTTGGGAGCGCAGGAGATACGCAGTATTTT. Translating it yields CASSFGSAGDTQYF.

By share, this clonotype ranks as medium-sized. This chain connects TRBV7-3 to TRBJ2-1; D may be TRBD2 (5 bases). CDR3 length: 16 residues. V was clipped by 3 bases and J by 0 bases, with 12 bases between them. Germline CDR1 is SGHTA and CDR2 is FQGTGA. Written as DNA, the CDR3 is TGTGCCAGCAGCTTCGACGCGGGCTACTCCTACAATGAGCAGTTCTTC. Protein product: CASSFDAGYSYNEQFF.

The rearrangement uses TRBV7-2 and TRBJ2-7, with TRBD2 matching over 7 bases. The tail of the sequence fits TRBJ2-4 better, so the J call may be wrong. In germline, CDR1 is SGHTA, CDR2 FQGNSA. The CDR3 contains 14 residues. The CDR3 protein is CASSSGLSKNIQYF. The CDR3 nucleotides read TGTGCCAGCAGCTCGGGACTATCCAAAAACATTCAGTACTTC.

Ten or more counts support this clonotype. The CDR3 is CASSLLGDSNEKLFF. In DNA form, the CDR3 reads TGCGCCAGCAGCTTGCTCGGGGACAGCAATGAAAAACTGTTTTTT. The chain combines TRBV5-1 with TRBJ1-4; 7 nucleotides line up with TRBD1. The germline gives CDR1 SGHRS, CDR2 YFSETQ. The junction had 5 bases not matched to a gene; V was cut back by 1 base and J by 5 bases. The CDR3 runs to 15 residues.

This clonotype was counted between two and nine times. The chain links TRBV7-9 to TRBJ1-2, with D hard to call. Trimming pared 0 bases from V and 3 bases from J, leaving 11 bases between. The germline CDR1 and CDR2 sequences are SEHNR and FQNEAQ (reference sequence). This CDR3 comprises 15 residues. This CDR3 reads CASSLAIDNDYGYTF. The CDR3 bases are TGTGCCAGCAGCTTAGCGATAGACAATGACTATGGCTACACCTTC.

This clonotype was observed at least ten times. V is TRBV6-5 and J is TRBJ2-3; tentative D call: TRBD1 (5 bases). Between the trimmed V and J ends, which lost 4 bases and 2 bases, there was a span of 7 bases. The V gene's germline CDR1 is MNHEY and CDR2 SVGAGI. The CDR3 runs to 13 residues. The CDR3 nucleotides are TGTGCCAGCAGTTGGGGCCCCACAGATACGCAGTATTTT. Protein sequence: CASSWGPTDTQYF.

To note about this clonotype: A read error may be the cause here, since a much bigger clone is one base away. This chain uses TRBV20-1 with TRBJ1-1; 11 bases match TRBD1. Germline values: CDR1 DFQATT, CDR2 SNEGSKA (reference sequence). The CDR3 totals 16 residues. The CDR3 here is CSASNGQGQGDTEASF. In DNA, the CDR3 is TGCAGTGCTAGTAACGGACAGGGACAGGGGGACACTGAAGCTTCCTTT.

This rearrangement joins TRBV20-1 to TRBJ2-7; D may be TRBD1 (5 bases). The CDR3 covers 12 residues. The V gene's germline CDR1 is DFQATT and CDR2 SNEGSKA (reference sequence). V was shortened by 2 bases and J by 6 bases, with 11 bases between the two germline ends. CDR3 nucleotides: TGCAGTGCTAGAAACAGGTACGGCGAGCAGTACTTC. Its protein product is CSARNRYGEQYF.

The chain uses TRBV7-2 and TRBJ2-5, with D possibly matching TRBD2 (6 bases). Per germline, CDR1 SGHTA and CDR2 FQGNSA. The CDR3 totals 15 residues. V gave up 0 bases and J gave up 0 bases, with 8 bases separating them. CDR3 protein: CASSLAGTYQETQYF. The CDR3 DNA is TGTGCCAGCAGCTTAGCCGGGACTTACCAAGAGACCCAGTACTTC.

This clonotype showed up many times. The rearrangement joins TRBV29-1 to TRBJ1-2; 7 bases map to TRBD1. V was pared by 7 bases and J by 4 bases, with 9 bases of the junction left unmatched. The CDR3 runs to 13 residues. Germline V gives CDR1 SQVTM, CDR2 ANQGSEA. The DNA for the CDR3 is TGCAGCGGTACCGGGACAGACGGCTATGGCTACACCTTC. As protein: CSGTGTDGYGYTF.

This clonotype was observed at least ten times. The chain uses TRBV7-3 and TRBJ2-1, with TRBD2 matching over 11 bases. The CDR3 consists of 15 residues. J was trimmed by 6 bases and V by 5 bases; bases with no gene match: 6. CDR1 SGHTA and CDR2 FQGTGA come from the germline V gene. The CDR3: CASSPIGTSGNEQFF. Here the CDR3 DNA reads TGTGCCAGCAGCCCAATTGGGACTAGCGGCAATGAGCAGTTCTTC.

The sample holds many counts of this clonotype. The rearrangement joins TRBV20-1 to TRBJ2-4; 7 nucleotides match TRBD2. V lost 6 bases to trimming and J lost 8 bases; unmatched junction nucleotides: 10. The CDR3 sequence is 13 residues long. The germline V gene encodes CDR1 DFQATT and CDR2 SNEGSKA (reference sequence). CDR3 sequence reads: CSAAHAGVDIQYF. DNA for the CDR3: TGCAGTGCCGCACACGCGGGGGTTGACATTCAGTACTTC.

CDR3: CAIRRRDQPQHF. The CDR3 bases are TGTGCCATCAGACGGAGGGATCAGCCCCAGCATTTT. This chain uses TRBV24-1 with TRBJ1-5; D call uncertain. The germline V gene has CDR1 KGHDR and CDR2 SFDVKD. V gave up 11 bases and J gave up 5 bases, with 12 bases separating them. The length of the CDR3 is 12 residues.

The chain recombines TRBV7-8 with TRBJ1-4; a possible D gene is TRBD1 (5 bases). This CDR3 spans 13 amino acids. Germline CDR1 reads SGHVS; CDR2 reads FQNEAQ. V was shortened by 5 bases and J by 8 bases, with 12 bases between the two germline ends. CDR3 bases: TGTGCCAGCAGCCGGGGACCGGAGGAAAAACTGTTTTTT. This translates into CASSRGPEEKLFF.

The V gene is TRBV2, the J gene TRBJ2-1; the match to TRBD2 covers 7 bases. V lost 9 bases to trimming and J lost 7 bases; unmatched junction nucleotides: 9. Germline loops: CDR1 SNHLY, CDR2 FYNNEI. The CDR3 length is 13 residues. CDR3 loop: CASRLAALNEQFF. DNA for the CDR3: TGTGCCAGTCGGCTAGCGGCCCTTAATGAGCAGTTCTTC.

The table lists this clonotype with a few counts. This chain uses TRBV29-1 with TRBJ2-2; no firm D call. The V gene's germline CDR1 is SQVTM and CDR2 ANQGSEA. This CDR3 spans 14 amino acids. V lost 6 bases and J 2 bases, leaving 13 bases between the germline ends. The CDR3 nucleotides read TGCAGCGTCCAGGCACGTCCTAACACCGGGGAGCTGTTTTTT. This translates into CSVQARPNTGELFF.

This clonotype was counted many times. This chain links TRBV5-1 with TRBJ1-2; no reliable D call. Germline CDR1 reads SGHRS; CDR2 reads YFSETQ. The CDR3 has 13 residues. The V end was cut by 4 bases, the J end by 2 bases, with 9 bases between. The CDR3 protein is CASSTDPNYGYTF. The CDR3 bases are TGCGCCAGCAGCACCGACCCGAACTATGGCTACACCTTC.